This T cell receptor beta chain was documented in a study of cytomegalovirus exposure and HLA in healthy donors. Whole-study results and caveats: Later analysis demonstrated an association between a missense DCLRE1C variant and TCR beta V- and J-gene trimming.

Donors were ostensibly healthy at sampling, although undocumented immune exposures were probable. The PCR had 60 Vbeta and 13 Jbeta primers. Libraries were prepared by immunoSEQ multiplex PCR; TCRdb keeps only in-frame clonotypes and omits some of them. This sample has approximately 160,000 clones, with roughly 75% found just once. On this clone: As yet, its antigen is unknown.

This CDR3 is 16 amino acids long. Germline values: CDR1 KGHSH, CDR2 LQKENI. V lost 5 bases and J lost 4, with 20 bases in between. The V gene is TRBV18, the J gene TRBJ1-1, with D hard to call. The origin of this receptor is a woman in her forties or fifties in good health and CMV-seropositive. Sequencing was carried out using PBMCs. The CDR3: CASSDTIFRMFTEAFF. For the CDR3, the DNA is TGTGCCAGCTCAGACACGATCTTTAGGATGTTCACTGAAGCTTTCTTT.